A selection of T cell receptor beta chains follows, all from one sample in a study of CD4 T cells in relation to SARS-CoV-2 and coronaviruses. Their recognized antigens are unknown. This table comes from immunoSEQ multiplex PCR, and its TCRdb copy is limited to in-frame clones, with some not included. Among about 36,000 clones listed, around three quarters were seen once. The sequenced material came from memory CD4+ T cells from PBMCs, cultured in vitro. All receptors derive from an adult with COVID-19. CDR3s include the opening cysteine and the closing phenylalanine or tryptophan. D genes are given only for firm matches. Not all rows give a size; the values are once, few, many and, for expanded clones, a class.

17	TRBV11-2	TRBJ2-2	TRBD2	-	CASSPPGLAGGSGELFF	TGTGCCAGCAGCCCGCCGGGACTAGCGGGAGGGTCCGGGGAGCTGTTTTTT
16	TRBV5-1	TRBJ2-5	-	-	CASSLYRGGGQETQYF	TGCGCCAGCAGCCTGTACAGGGGCGGGGGCCAAGAGACCCAGTACTTC
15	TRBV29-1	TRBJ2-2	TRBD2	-	CSVSTAGVRIGELFF	TGCAGCGTTTCTACAGCGGGAGTGAGGATCGGGGAGCTGTTTTTT
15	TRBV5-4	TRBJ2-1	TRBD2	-	CASSGLAGVGNEQFF	TGTGCCAGCAGCGGACTAGCGGGAGTCGGCAATGAGCAGTTCTTC
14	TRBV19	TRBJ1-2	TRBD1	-	CASTPGTGNYGYTF	TGTGCCAGTACCCCTGGGACAGGGAACTATGGCTACACCTTC
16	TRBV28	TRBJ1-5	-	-	CASSLSLWGRNQPQHF	TGTGCCAGCAGTTTATCCCTGTGGGGGAGGAATCAGCCCCAGCATTTT
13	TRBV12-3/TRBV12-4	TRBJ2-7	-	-	CASRPTTGSEQYF	TGTGCCAGCAGGCCAACCACAGGTAGCGAGCAGTACTTC
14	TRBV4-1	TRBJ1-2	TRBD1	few	CASSQGQGTYGYTF	TGCGCCAGCAGCCAAGGACAGGGAACGTACGGCTACACCTTC
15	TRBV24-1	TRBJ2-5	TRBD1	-	CATSDSRQGRQTQYF	TGTGCCACCAGTGATTCCCGACAGGGCCGCCAGACCCAGTACTTC
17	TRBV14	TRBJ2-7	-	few	CASSQLQGRGNPYEQYF	TGTGCCAGCAGCCAATTACAGGGGCGCGGGAATCCCTACGAGCAGTACTTC
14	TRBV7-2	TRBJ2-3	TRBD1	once	CASARDRGMDTQYF	TGTGCCAGCGCTCGGGACAGGGGCATGGATACGCAGTATTTT
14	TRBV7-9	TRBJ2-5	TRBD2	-	CASSGPTSGETQYF	TGTGCCAGCAGCGGACCTACTAGCGGGGAGACCCAGTACTTC
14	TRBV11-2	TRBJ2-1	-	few	CASSLVLDGNEQFF	TGTGCCAGCAGCTTAGTGTTGGATGGGAATGAGCAGTTCTTC
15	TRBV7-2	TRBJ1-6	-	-	CASSPAGSYNSPLHF	TGTGCCAGCAGCCCGGCGGGCTCCTATAATTCACCCCTCCACTTT
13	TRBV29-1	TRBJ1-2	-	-	CSVGTSGVYGYTF	TGCAGCGTTGGGACATCCGGGGTCTATGGCTACACCTTC
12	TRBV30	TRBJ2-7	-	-	CAWNRESHEQYF	TGTGCCTGGAATCGGGAGTCCCACGAGCAGTACTTC
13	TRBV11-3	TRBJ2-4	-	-	CASSLDRKNIQYF	TGTGCCAGCAGCTTAGACAGAAAAAACATTCAGTACTTC
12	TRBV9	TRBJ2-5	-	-	CASQRDEETQYF	TGTGCCAGTCAAAGGGACGAAGAGACCCAGTACTTC
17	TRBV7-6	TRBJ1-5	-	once	CASSPTARLSQNQPQHF	TGTGCCAGCAGCCCTACGGCCCGGTTGAGCCAAAATCAGCCCCAGCATTTT
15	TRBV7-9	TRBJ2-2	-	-	CASSYENRVAGELFF	TGTGCCAGCAGCTACGAGAACAGGGTCGCCGGGGAGCTGTTTTTT
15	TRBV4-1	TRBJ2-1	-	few	CASSQEGWATNEQFF	TGCGCCAGCAGCCAAGAGGGGTGGGCAACCAATGAGCAGTTCTTC
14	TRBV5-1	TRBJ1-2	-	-	CASSFARGEHGYTF	TGCGCCAGCAGCTTCGCGAGGGGGGAACATGGCTACACCTTC
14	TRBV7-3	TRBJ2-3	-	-	CASSLTGGDLTQYF	TGTGCCAGCAGCTTAACGGGCGGGGACCTCACGCAGTATTTT
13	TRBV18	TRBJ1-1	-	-	CASSRQSNTEAFF	TGTGCCAGCTCACGGCAGAGTAACACTGAAGCTTTCTTT
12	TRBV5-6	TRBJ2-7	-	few	CASSFISSEQYF	TGTGCCAGCAGCTTTATATCTTCCGAGCAGTACTTC
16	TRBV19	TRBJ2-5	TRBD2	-	CASSGRTSGRIETQYF	TGTGCCAGTAGTGGCAGGACTAGCGGGAGGATTGAGACCCAGTACTTC
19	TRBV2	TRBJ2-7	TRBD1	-	CASKRTPGQGSASSYEQYF	TGTGCCAGCAAACGAACCCCCGGACAGGGGTCTGCGAGCTCCTACGAGCAGTACTTC
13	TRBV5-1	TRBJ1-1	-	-	CASSLAGATEAFF	TGCGCCAGCAGCTTGGCCGGGGCCACTGAAGCTTTCTTT
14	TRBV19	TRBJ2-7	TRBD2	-	CASSIGTRHYEQYF	TGTGCCAGTAGTATTGGGACTAGACACTACGAGCAGTACTTC
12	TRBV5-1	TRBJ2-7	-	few	CASRPGEYEQYF	TGCGCCAGCCGACCAGGGGAGTACGAGCAGTACTTC
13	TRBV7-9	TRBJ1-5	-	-	CASSVGYNQPQHF	TGTGCCAGCAGCGTAGGGTACAATCAGCCCCAGCATTTT
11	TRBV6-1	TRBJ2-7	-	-	CASSEMRGPYF	TGTGCCAGCAGTGAAATGAGGGGACCGTACTTC
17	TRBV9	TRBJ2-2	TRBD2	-	CASSVSTSTTGTGELFF	TGTGCCAGCAGCGTCTCGACTAGCACCACCGGCACCGGGGAGCTGTTTTTT
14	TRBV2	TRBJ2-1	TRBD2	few	CASSVLAGVDEQFF	TGTGCCAGCAGTGTACTAGCGGGAGTCGATGAGCAGTTCTTC
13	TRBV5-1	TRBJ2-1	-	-	CASSLVPSNEQFF	TGCGCCAGCAGCTTGGTTCCCAGCAATGAGCAGTTCTTC
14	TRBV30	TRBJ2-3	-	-	CAWQGKGVPDTQYF	TGTGCCTGGCAGGGGAAGGGGGTGCCAGATACGCAGTATTTT
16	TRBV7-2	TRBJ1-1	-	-	CASNQRRGMGNTEAFF	TGTGCCAGCAACCAACGCAGGGGTATGGGAAATACTGAAGCTTTCTTT
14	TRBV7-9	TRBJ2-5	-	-	CASSRGMVQETQYF	TGTGCCAGCAGCCGGGGAATGGTCCAAGAGACCCAGTACTTC
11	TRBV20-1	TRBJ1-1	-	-	CSANGGTEAFF	TGCAGTGCTAACGGGGGCACTGAAGCTTTCTTT
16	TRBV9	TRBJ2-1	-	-	CASSARGEGSYNEQFF	TGTGCCAGCAGCGCCAGGGGGGAGGGCTCCTACAATGAGCAGTTCTTC
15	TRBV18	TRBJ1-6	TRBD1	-	CASSPPGQANSPLHF	TGTGCCAGCTCACCACCGGGACAGGCAAATTCACCCCTCCACTTT
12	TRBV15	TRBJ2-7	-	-	CATSRGHLEQYF	TGTGCCACCAGCAGAGGACACCTGGAGCAGTACTTC
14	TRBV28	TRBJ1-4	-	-	CASSSGGTNEKLFF	TGTGCCAGCTCATCGGGGGGGACTAATGAAAAACTGTTTTTT
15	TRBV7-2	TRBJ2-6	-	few	CASSLVGSGANVLTF	TGTGCCAGCAGCTTAGTGGGCTCCGGGGCCAACGTCCTGACTTTC
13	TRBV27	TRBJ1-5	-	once	CANAGVWNQPQHF	TGTGCCAACGCAGGGGTTTGGAATCAGCCCCAGCATTTT
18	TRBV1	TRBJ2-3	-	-	CTSSQALGTSGPTDTQYF	TGCACCAGCAGCCAGGCCCTAGGGACTAGCGGACCCACAGATACGCAGTATTTT
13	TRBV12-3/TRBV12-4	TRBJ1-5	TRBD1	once	CASTGTGDQPQHF	TGTGCCAGCACCGGGACAGGGGATCAGCCCCAGCATTTT